The T cell receptor beta chain described here comes from a study of blood T cell repertoires in COVID-19. Study-wide background: The United States, Italy and Spain supplied acute and convalescent COVID-19 samples. T cells, B-cell-depleted T cells, or PBMCs supplied cDNA or gDNA.

This clone was seen more than once but under ten times. Per the original data handling: Reference gene primer amplification gave estimated nucleated cell counts. The assay was immunoSEQ multiplex PCR, and TCRdb's table has in-frame clones only and misses some. V and J calls and clone size are those listed in that table; D and trimming were worked out from the DNA. The sample lists 55,000 to 80,000 clones, around four fifths occurring once. Trimming left V 5 bases short and J 6 bases short, with 9 bases between. Germline V gives CDR1 SGHRS, CDR2 YFSETQ. The CDR3 has 13 residues. This receptor was identified in a man aged 50-60 years with active COVID-19. V usage is TRBV5-1 and J usage is TRBJ1-6, with unresolved D. The specimen was peripheral blood. CDR3 sequence (DNA): TGCGCCAGCAGACCGCCGGGTAATTCACCCCTCCACTTT. Amino acids: CASRPPGNSPLHF.